This TCR beta chain appears in the sequencing data of a study of shared clonotypes between healthy human individuals. Study-level results: A generally larger estimated richness was seen in naive subsets than in memory subsets. Relative to clonotypes present in all four donors, those not shared had lower generation probabilities.

The study separated CD4+ cells into CD45RA+ naive and CD45RA-negative memory subsets. Sorted-subset replicate PCRs used 150 to 200 ng DNA, around 27,000 T cell genomes. Data came from immunoSEQ multiplex PCR; TCRdb stores just in-frame clones and leaves some out. The top ten hold over 0.12% of the sample, which has a few million clones, approximately 94% seen once. To note about this clone: Its cognate antigen is unknown.

V dropped 4 bases and J dropped 0; count of bases not matched to a gene: 7. Germline CDR1 and CDR2: MDHEN and SYDVKM. The CDR3 is 16 amino acids. The TCR originated in a young man in good health. The genes are TRBV28 and TRBJ2-3; 7 nucleotides match TRBD2. The sequencing input was naive CD4+ T cells sorted from blood. Subset defined: CD45RA+ positively selected. Here the CDR3 reads CASSSPAGDSTDTQYF. CDR3 sequence (DNA): TGTGCCAGCAGTTCCCCCGCGGGGGACAGCACAGATACGCAGTATTTT.